These 20 T cell receptor beta chains originate from one sample sequenced in a study of regulatory dendritic cells for organ transplantation. Generated by immunoSEQ multiplex PCR, the TCRdb table keeps only in-frame clones and is missing some. The table has fewer than 50,000 clones, 80% to 95% seen once. Sequencing was done on a sample of naive CD8+ T cells from blood. The subset denotes: CD45RA+ naive T cells. Source of these receptors: a human donor in good health.

The chain carries TRBV5-5 and TRBJ2-1; either TRBD1 or TRBD2 may fit D (5 bases each). Germline CDR1 is SGHKS and CDR2 is YYEKEE (reference sequence). Trimming shortened V by 4 bases and J by 13 bases, and 15 bases separated the two germline ends. This CDR3 region has 12 residues. The CDR3 DNA reads TGTGCCAGCAGCGTCGGGACGAAACCCCAGTTCTTC. Its protein product is CASSVGTKPQFF.

This chain connects TRBV7-9 to TRBJ2-1; 9 nucleotides match TRBD2. The CDR3 extends over 15 amino acids. CDR1 is SEHNR and CDR2 is FQNEAQ in the germline V gene (reference sequence). The ends lost 5 bases at V and 10 bases at J; junction bases unmatched: 12. CDR3 region: CASSPPAGGIGEQFF. Written as DNA, the CDR3 is TGTGCCAGCAGCCCCCCGGCGGGAGGGATTGGGGAGCAGTTCTTC.

The gene calls are TRBV6-5 and TRBJ2-3; 11 positions match TRBD1. The CDR3 covers 13 residues. Germline lookup yields CDR1 MNHEY and CDR2 SVGAGI. Germline trimming cut 2 bases from V and 11 bases from J; bases unmatched to any gene: 3. CDR3 sequence: CASSYGQGARQYF. DNA of the CDR3: TGTGCCAGCAGTTACGGACAGGGGGCCAGGCAGTATTTT.

The chain has TRBV6-1 and TRBJ1-2; tentative D call: TRBD1 (6 bases). Germline V gene lookup returns CDR1 MNHNS and CDR2 SASEGT. Trimming left V 3 bases short and J 4 bases short, with 9 bases between. CDR3 size: 13 residues. CDR3 residues: CASSDGDIYGYTF. The DNA of the CDR3 is TGTGCCAGCAGTGATGGGGACATCTATGGCTACACCTTC.

The chain recombines TRBV11-2 with TRBJ2-7, with D perhaps assigned TRBD1 or TRBD2 (5 bases each). V shed 0 bases and J shed 3 bases, with 21 bases lying between them. CDR1 is SGHAT and CDR2 is FQNNGV in the germline V gene. The CDR3 is 18 residues long. CDR3: CASSLDPLGRTGFYEQYF. The CDR3 DNA sequence: TGTGCCAGCAGCTTAGATCCCTTGGGGAGAACAGGCTTCTACGAGCAGTACTTC.

The chain links TRBV7-9 to TRBJ1-4; 9 nucleotides line up with TRBD1. V trimming: 3 bases; J trimming: 8 bases; junction bases outside the gene matches: 4. From germline, CDR1 is SEHNR and CDR2 FQNEAQ (reference sequence). The CDR3 contains 14 residues. The CDR3 nucleotides are TGTGCCAGCAGCTTGAGGGACAGGGAAGAAAAACTGTTTTTT. Its protein is CASSLRDREEKLFF.

This clone showed up just once. The chain has TRBV7-9 and TRBJ2-3, with a tentative D call TRBD1 (5 bases). CDR1 is SEHNR, CDR2 FQNEAQ, per germline (reference sequence). V lost 5 bases to trimming and J lost 0 bases, with 9 bases between them. The CDR3 spans 14 residues. The CDR3 sequence: CASSPRASTDTQYF. The CDR3 DNA is TGTGCCAGCAGCCCCAGGGCTAGCACAGATACGCAGTATTTT.

This chain's CDR3 is CASSQGVSLVGTEAFF. CDR3 nucleotides: TGCGCCAGCAGCCAAGGTGTCAGCCTGGTGGGGACTGAAGCTTTCTTT. The J gene is TRBJ1-1, the V gene TRBV4-3; unclear D gene. V lost 1 base and J lost 5, with 17 bases in between. This CDR3 is 16 amino acids long. In germline, CDR1 is LGHNA, CDR2 YSLEER.

The chain uses TRBV2 and TRBJ1-1, with TRBD1 identical over 8 bases. V lost 4 bases and J lost 7; bases outside the gene matches: 8. CDR3 length equals 14 residues. The germline CDR1 and CDR2 sequences are SNHLY and FYNNEI. CDR3 in DNA: TGTGCCAGCAGTGCTGGCAGGGGGCTCGTTGAAGCTTTCTTT. Translating gives CASSAGRGLVEAFF. Filled out from reference TRBV2 and TRBJ1-1, the complete variable domain reads EPEVTQTPSHQVTQMGQEVILRCVPISNHLYFYWYRQILGQKVEFLVSFYNNEISEKSEIFDDQFSVERPDGSNFTLKIRSTKLEDSAMYFCASSAGRGLVEAFFGQGTRLTVV.

V and J are TRBV27 and TRBJ2-1; a weak D match, TRBD2 (6 bases). The CDR3 consists of 15 residues. V lost 7 bases and J lost 7, with 20 bases in between. Germline V CDR1 and CDR2: MNHEY, SMNVEV (reference sequence). The CDR3 nucleotides read TGTGCCAGCACCCCCGGCCGGGAGTCGGGGAATGAGCAGTTCTTC. Its protein is CASTPGRESGNEQFF.

This chain joins TRBV5-1 and TRBJ1-3; no reliable D call. The CDR3 is made up of 15 amino acids. Germline V gene sequence: CDR1 SGHRS, CDR2 YFSETQ. Between the trimmed V and J ends, which lost 2 bases and 0 bases, there was a span of 9 bases. CDR3 sequence (DNA): TGCGCCAGCAGCTTCCAGGCCAACTCTGGAAACACCATATATTTT. Translation: CASSFQANSGNTIYF.

This clone showed up just a few times. This chain uses TRBV27 with TRBJ1-5; perhaps TRBD1 as D (5 bases). The CDR3 runs to 14 residues. V was shortened by 2 bases and J by 4 bases, with 9 bases between the two germline ends. The germline gives CDR1 MNHEY, CDR2 SMNVEV (reference sequence). The CDR3 loop is CASSLGGPNQPQHF. As DNA, the CDR3 is TGTGCCAGCAGTTTAGGGGGACCTAATCAGCCCCAGCATTTT.

This chain uses TRBV27 with TRBJ1-1, with TRBD1 identical over 7 bases. The CDR3 length is 15 residues. After removal of 2 bases from V and 9 bases from J, the junction contained 12 bases not matched to a gene. Germline CDR1 MNHEY, CDR2 SMNVEV (reference sequence). This CDR3 is CASSLPRGVQGQAFF. In nucleotides, the CDR3 is TGTGCCAGCAGTTTACCACGAGGGGTACAGGGGCAAGCTTTCTTT.

The chain combines TRBV9 with TRBJ2-7; D is unresolved. This CDR3 contains 11 residues. CDR1 is SGDLS and CDR2 is YYNGEE in the germline V gene. V dropped 4 bases and J dropped 4 bases, with 6 bases sitting between them. CDR3 protein: CASSPGYEQYF. The CDR3 nucleotides read TGTGCCAGCAGCCCTGGATACGAGCAGTACTTC. The variable domain in full, with the rest retrieved from reference TRBV9 and TRBJ2-7, is DSGVTQTPKHLITATGQRVTLRCSPRSGDLSVYWYQQSLDQGLQFLIQYYNGEERAKGNILERFSAQQFPDLHSELNLSSLELGDSALYFCASSPGYEQYFGPGTRLTVT.

The J gene is TRBJ2-4, the V gene TRBV7-2; D remains ambiguous. Germline CDR1 and CDR2: SGHTA and FQGNSA. This CDR3 has 14 amino acids. Trimming stripped 5 bases from V and 6 bases from J, with 14 bases between. CDR3 sequence (DNA): TGTGCCAGCAGCCTCCTGGCCGCTGGAAACATTCAGTACTTC. Its protein is CASSLLAAGNIQYF.

This chain uses TRBV6-1 with TRBJ1-3; perhaps TRBD1 as D (5 bases). This CDR3 has 14 residues. The germline CDR1 and CDR2 sequences are MNHNS and SASEGT. V was clipped by 3 bases and J by 4 bases, with 10 bases between them. CDR3 sequence: CASSEGPGGNTIYF. For the CDR3, the DNA is TGTGCCAGCAGTGAGGGGCCGGGAGGAAACACCATATATTTT.

The V call is TRBV13, the J call TRBJ2-1, with 9 nucleotides matching TRBD2. Germline CDR1 and CDR2: PRHDT and FYEKMQ (reference sequence). With V trimmed by 5 bases and J by 13 bases, 15 bases remained unmatched. The CDR3 covers 15 residues. CDR3 residues: CASSPPLLQGTSQFF. CDR3 nucleotide sequence: TGTGCCAGCAGCCCCCCACTTTTACAAGGGACTAGCCAGTTCTTC.

This chain joins TRBV28 and TRBJ1-2, with 11 bases that match TRBD1. Germline CDR1 and CDR2: MDHEN and SYDVKM. The CDR3 is 17 amino acids. V lost 4 bases to trimming and J lost 1 base; unmatched junction nucleotides: 8. DNA of the CDR3: TGTGCCAGCAGTTCCTTGGACAGGGGGCCGGATAACTATGGCTACACCTTC. This gives the protein CASSSLDRGPDNYGYTF.

This clone is a singleton in its sample. The chain recombines TRBV4-3 with TRBJ1-4, with a tentative D call TRBD1 (5 bases). The CDR3 is 15 amino acids. V gave up 0 bases and J gave up 8 bases, with 13 bases separating them. Germline CDR1 is LGHNA and CDR2 is YSLEER. CDR3 in DNA: TGCGCCAGCAGCCAAGATTGGGGGAGAGGCGAAAAACTGTTTTTT. Its protein is CASSQDWGRGEKLFF.

The chain uses TRBV7-9 and TRBJ2-3; D is uncertain. CDR1 and CDR2 (germline): SEHNR, FQNEAQ (reference sequence). There are 14 residues in the CDR3. Trimming left V 2 bases short and J 0 bases short, with 6 bases between. CDR3 amino acids: CASSLYMSTDTQYF. The CDR3 DNA sequence: TGTGCCAGCAGCTTATATATGAGCACAGATACGCAGTATTTT.